This T cell receptor beta chain was observed in a study of T cells after yellow fever vaccination (dated by TCRdb to about 2019). Broadly, across the study: The SMART-Seq v4 Ultra Low Input RNA kit was used to prepare libraries from fractions with low cell numbers. Bulk TCR alpha and beta repertoires were sequenced longitudinally to track T-cell clones before and after primary and booster YFV17D yellow fever vaccination. Two healthy male donors, one aged 18 to 30 and one aged 30 to 40 years, made up the cohort. Bulk PBMC replicates and cell subsets were isolated from blood drawn at multiple timepoints before and after both primary and secondary immunization.

Interpreted using the paper, the treatment or condition label stands for: live attenuated yellow fever vaccine strain. At every blood-draw timepoint, two biological replicates of bulk PBMCs were collected. PBMCs were isolated from peripheral blood using a standard Ficoll-Paque protocol. TriZol was used to extract RNA from bulk PBMCs, from CD4 and CD8 fractions, and from dextramer-positive and dextramer-negative fractions. Paper-wide results and their limitations: Most clones expanded after primary vaccination (approximately 96% of CD4 and roughly 90% of CD8) were re-detected after the booster, suggesting that broad memory maintenance occurred. Because the study included only two donors, the extent to which the findings can be generalized is limited. A small share of clonotypes occurred in both CD4 and CD8 compartments, likely arising from convergent recombination. The secondary T-cell response was weaker than the primary response but faster, peaking on day 5 instead of day 15. Computational filtering was required because FACS-sorted repertoires could contain abundant contaminating clonotypes from the bulk population.

The V and J ends are trimmed by 1 base and 3 bases, leaving 12 bases between them. The CDR3 runs 15 amino acids, cysteine and phenylalanine included. The DNA shown is the 45-base CDR3, in frame from base 1. The germline V gene yields SGHTA for CDR1 and FQGTGA for CDR2. TCR cDNA was synthesized by 5'RACE template switching, through which a universal primer site and unique molecular identifiers were introduced. Priming of cDNA synthesis was performed from both the TCR alpha and TCR beta constant segments. Libraries were amplified in two PCR steps, with sample barcodes and sequencing adapters added in the second step. Libraries were sequenced on Illumina HiSeq 2500 (2x100 bp) or NovaSeq (2x150 bp). The authors processed their data as follows. Demultiplexing of reads and collapsing into UMI consensus sequences were performed with MIGEC, and V(D)J alignment was carried out with MiXCR. Vaccine-responding clonotypes were identified with edgeR using replicate PBMC samples, with FDR below 0.01 and a log2 fold change above 5 up to day 15 being required. Bulk clonotypes were assigned CD4 or CD8 identity according to which sequenced CD4 or CD8 repertoire held them at higher abundance. TCRdb applied fastp at Q25 and MiXCR to the public reads, then kept only in-frame beta chains. Rows with one shared CDR3 protein collapse into an entry with the most common genes and DNA. TCRdb's processing, not the study's, gives the V and J calls here. The sample table contains about 360,000 distinct CDR3 sequences; only one count was recorded for 6.2% of them. In total, the top ten clones hold 14% to 15% of the sample.

This clonotype was counted only a few times. The clone's antigen remains unknown. It has no much larger one-base neighbor in the sample; base qualities were not kept. The sample here was PBMCs, taken 5 days after the yellow fever booster vaccination. The chain employs TRBV7-3 and TRBJ2-5; the D gene lacks a confident call. This clonotype was obtained from a man aged 30-40 years who received the YFV17D yellow fever vaccine. The encoded CDR3 is CASSLMGTAKETQYF. Here is the DNA: TGTGCCAGCAGCTTAATGGGCACCGCGAAAGAGACCCAGTACTTC.